This T cell receptor beta chain was identified during a study of shared clonotypes between healthy human individuals. Both subsets, CD45RA+ naive and CD45RA-negative memory, were split from the CD4+ cells. Deep was the level used in running the assay. Repertoires were generated with immunoSEQ multiplex PCR, while TCRdb's copy carries only in-frame clones and drops some. The sample has over 2 million clones; approximately 90% are singletons. This CDR3 has 15 amino acids. V lost 0 bases to trimming and J lost 4 bases, with 12 bases between them. CDR1 and CDR2 (germline): MNHEY, SVGAGI. This clone came up once.

This TCR was sampled from a man between 18 and 35 years old in good health. Some clones in this sample may be carry-over from other donors' samples. Material for sequencing was naive CD4+ T cells from PBMCs. Subset of the sample: CD45RA+ positively selected. The gene calls are TRBV6-5 and TRBJ1-1; maybe TRBD1 (5 bases). Written as DNA, the CDR3 is TGTGCCAGCAGTTACTCGATTCGGGGGTTCACTGAAGCTTTCTTT. Encoded protein: CASSYSIRGFTEAFF.